The next 23 T cell receptor beta chains were all read from a single sample in a study of T cell responses to AZD1222 COVID-19 vaccine. Clones were read by immunoSEQ multiplex PCR, and TCRdb kept only the in-frame ones, dropping some. The sample lists just under 75,000 clones; around 82% were seen once. Specimen: peripheral blood, collected 28 days after the second AZD1222 dose. The receptors originated from an adult who received the AZD1222 COVID-19 vaccine.

The chain is built from TRBV28 and TRBJ2-3; D might be TRBD1 or TRBD2, each matching 5 bases. V was clipped by 8 bases and J by 0 bases, with 9 bases between them. Germline V lookup: CDR1 MDHEN, CDR2 SYDVKM. The CDR3 runs 13 residues. The DNA for the CDR3 is TGTGCCAGCGTCGGGGCTAGCACAGATACGCAGTATTTT. Amino acids: CASVGASTDTQYF.

CDR3 nucleotides: TGTGCCACCAGCAGAGATCGTGGGGGAAACACCGGGGAGCTGTTTTTT. Its translation is CATSRDRGGNTGELFF. The chain is built from TRBV15 and TRBJ2-2; D possibly uses TRBD1 or TRBD2 (5 bases each). Germline V gives CDR1 LNHNV, CDR2 YYDKDF (reference sequence). The CDR3 is 16 residues long. Trimming shortened V by 0 bases and J by 2 bases, and 10 bases separated the two germline ends.

This clone showed up just once. The chain links TRBV15 to TRBJ2-3; 11 bases match TRBD2. In germline, CDR1 is LNHNV, CDR2 YYDKDF (reference sequence). V lost 1 base, J lost 1 base, and 4 bases stayed unmatched. The CDR3 has 17 residues. The CDR3, as DNA: TGTGCCACCAGCAGAGCCGGGACTAGCGGACGCACAGATACGCAGTATTTT. The encoded protein is CATSRAGTSGRTDTQYF.

The CDR3 reads CASSYPPSYEQYF. The CDR3, as DNA: TGTGCCAGCAGTTACCCCCCGTCCTACGAGCAGTACTTC. The gene calls are TRBV6-5 and TRBJ2-7; no definite D call. The germline CDR1 and CDR2 sequences are MNHEY and SVGAGI. Trimming pared 2 bases from V and 1 base from J, leaving 6 bases between. The length of the CDR3 is 13 residues.

This clone showed up just once. The chain has TRBV5-1 and TRBJ2-5; perhaps D is TRBD1 or TRBD2 (6 bases each). This CDR3 is 13 amino acids long. Trimming cost V 4 bases and J 5 bases, with 12 bases left between them. Germline V lookup: CDR1 SGHRS, CDR2 YFSETQ. This CDR3 reads CASSELGGETQYF. The DNA for the CDR3 is TGCGCCAGCAGCGAACTAGGGGGGGAGACCCAGTACTTC.

This sequence joins TRBV27 and TRBJ2-1; 8 positions agree with TRBD1. The CDR3 is 15 amino acids. In germline, CDR1 is MNHEY, CDR2 SMNVEV (reference sequence). V was pared by 4 bases and J by 8 bases, with 10 bases of the junction left unmatched. CDR3 sequence: CASSSRQGNGYEQFF. CDR3 bases: TGTGCCAGCAGTTCCAGACAGGGGAATGGGTATGAGCAGTTCTTC.

The rearrangement uses TRBV4-3 and TRBJ2-3; 12 positions match TRBD2. This CDR3 has 18 residues. The junction had 10 bases not matched to a gene; V was cut back by 0 bases and J by 6 bases. Germline CDR1 and CDR2: LGHNA and YSLEER. CDR3 in amino acids: CASSQDLETSGGTDTQYF. The CDR3 region has the DNA TGCGCCAGCAGCCAAGATCTTGAAACTAGCGGGGGGACGGATACGCAGTATTTT.

The chain joins TRBV28 to TRBJ2-7, with unresolved D. V lost 4 bases and J lost 2, with 18 bases in between. Germline V gene data show CDR1 as MDHEN and CDR2 as SYDVKM. The CDR3 is made up of 16 amino acids. The CDR3 sequence: CASSSPSLDPTYEQYF. Written as DNA, the CDR3 is TGTGCCAGCAGTTCCCCCAGCCTCGACCCAACCTACGAGCAGTACTTC.

V gene TRBV19 combines with J gene TRBJ1-4; TRBD1 is a possible D gene (5 bases). This CDR3 is 14 amino acids long. V gave up 6 bases and J gave up 0 bases, with 8 bases separating them. In germline, CDR1 is LNHDA, CDR2 SQIVND (reference sequence). The CDR3, as DNA: TGTGCCAGTAGGGACACTGCAACTAATGAAAAACTGTTTTTT. As protein: CASRDTATNEKLFF.

The J gene is TRBJ1-3, the V gene TRBV6-2 or TRBV6-3; D unclear. The germline gives CDR1 MNHEY, CDR2 SVGEGT. With 3 bases removed from V and 0 bases from J, the gap between germline ends came to 12 bases. The CDR3 extends over 16 amino acids. The CDR3 DNA sequence: TGTGCCAGCAGTTATTCTGACCGAGCCTCTGGAAACACCATATATTTT. Amino acid sequence: CASSYSDRASGNTIYF.

V gene TRBV28 combines with J gene TRBJ2-7; TRBD2 might be the D (5 bases). Between the trimmed V and J ends, which lost 6 bases and 3 bases, there was a span of 15 bases. CDR3 length: 14 amino acids. Looked up from germline, CDR1 is MDHEN and CDR2 is SYDVKM. The CDR3 spells CASRSVGSYYEQYF. In DNA form, the CDR3 reads TGTGCCAGCAGATCGGTGGGGAGTTACTACGAGCAGTACTTC.

V and J are TRBV11-2 and TRBJ1-6; possible D gene TRBD1, 5 bases. This CDR3 comprises 14 residues. V lost 2 bases and J lost 8, with 10 bases in between. From germline, CDR1 is SGHAT and CDR2 FQNNGV. CDR3 sequence: CASSLQGEHSPLHF. CDR3 nucleotide sequence: TGTGCCAGCAGCTTACAGGGAGAGCATTCACCCCTCCACTTT.

This chain links TRBV15 with TRBJ2-3; no definite D call. Trimming stripped 3 bases from V and 5 bases from J, with 9 bases between. The germline V gene has CDR1 LNHNV and CDR2 YYDKDF (reference sequence). The CDR3 consists of 13 residues. CDR3 sequence: CATSRATGDTQYF. CDR3 bases: TGTGCCACCAGCAGGGCGACGGGAGATACGCAGTATTTT. Using reference TRBV15 and TRBJ2-3 for the parts outside the CDR3, the full variable domain is DAMVIQNPRYQVTQFGKPVTLSCSQTLNHNVMYWYQQKSSQAPKLLFHYYDKDFNNEADTPDNFQSRRPNTSFCFLDIRSPGLGDTAMYLCATSRATGDTQYFGPGTRLTVL.

This chain connects TRBV5-1 to TRBJ2-7, with D hard to call. CDR1 SGHRS and CDR2 YFSETQ come from the germline V gene. Trimming took 3 bases from V and 3 from J, leaving 4 bases between them. CDR3 size: 11 residues. The CDR3 DNA is TGCGCCAGCAGCTCGGGCTACGAGCAGTACTTC. The encoded protein is CASSSGYEQYF. Full variable domain (remainder filled in from reference TRBV5-1 and TRBJ2-7): KAGVTQTPRYLIKTRGQQVTLSCSPISGHRSVSWYQQTPGQGLQFLFEYFSETQRNKGNFPGRFSGRQFSNSRSEMNVSTLELGDSALYLCASSSGYEQYFGPGTRLTVT.

The chain employs TRBV28 and TRBJ2-3; 8 nucleotides match TRBD2. The germline V gene has CDR1 MDHEN and CDR2 SYDVKM. This CDR3 is 15 amino acids long. With 10 bases clipped from V and 6 bases from J, the junction kept 15 bases outside the gene matches. CDR3 bases: TGTGCCACCTTCCCGGGACTAGGACAGAGGGATACGCAGTATTTT. Residues: CATFPGLGQRDTQYF.

Notes on this clone: This specimen includes other DNA sequences encoding the same CDR3. The V gene is TRBV28, the J gene TRBJ1-5; D is unresolved. V was clipped by 5 bases and J by 4 bases, with 12 bases between them. This CDR3 is built from 14 residues. From germline, CDR1 is MDHEN and CDR2 SYDVKM. The DNA of the CDR3 is TGTGCCAGCAGTCCCCCTGGAGGGAATCAGCCCCAGCATTTT. As protein: CASSPPGGNQPQHF.

The rearrangement uses TRBV13 and TRBJ2-2, with a possible D match to TRBD2 (6 bases). Per the germline V gene, CDR1 is PRHDT and CDR2 is FYEKMQ (reference sequence). V was clipped by 5 bases and J by 6 bases, with 10 bases between them. The CDR3 is made up of 13 amino acids. The DNA for the CDR3 is TGTGCCAGCAGCCGCAGGGAGGCCGGGGAGCTGTTTTTT. This translates into CASSRREAGELFF. Full variable domain (remainder filled in from reference TRBV13 and TRBJ2-2): AAGVIQSPRHLIKEKRETATLKCYPIPRHDTVYWYQQGPGQDPQFLISFYEKMQSDKGSIPDRFSAQQFSDYHSELNMSSLELGDSALYFCASSRREAGELFFGEGSRLTVL.

The V and J genes are TRBV6-5 and TRBJ1-5; D is possibly TRBD1 (5 bases). Germline V gene lookup returns CDR1 MNHEY and CDR2 SVGAGI. The germline V and J ends were trimmed by 0 bases and 4 bases, with 10 bases remaining between them. This CDR3 comprises 15 residues. The CDR3 spells CASSYSGDSNQPQHF. CDR3 DNA: TGTGCCAGCAGTTACTCGGGGGATTCGAATCAGCCCCAGCATTTT.

The rearrangement uses TRBV30 and TRBJ1-4, with a possible D match to TRBD1 (5 bases). The CDR3 totals 15 residues. In germline, CDR1 is GTSNPN, CDR2 SVGIG (reference sequence). Trimming pared 0 bases from V and 7 bases from J, leaving 15 bases between. CDR3 sequence reads: CAWSVPRGRSEKLFF. DNA of the CDR3: TGTGCCTGGAGTGTTCCCCGGGGCAGGAGTGAAAAACTGTTTTTT.

The chain has TRBV2 and TRBJ1-5, with a possible D match to TRBD1 (5 bases). The germline V and J ends were trimmed by 4 bases and 0 bases, with 10 bases remaining between them. The CDR3 spans 15 residues. CDR1 SNHLY and CDR2 FYNNEI come from the germline V gene. CDR3 DNA: TGTGCCAGCAGTGTATCAGGGTTTAGCAATCAGCCCCAGCATTTT. Translation: CASSVSGFSNQPQHF.

The V call is TRBV10-3, the J call TRBJ2-7, with a weak D call TRBD1 (5 bases). The CDR3 contains 15 residues. V was shortened by 3 bases and J by 2 bases, with 14 bases between the two germline ends. Per the germline V gene, CDR1 is ENHRY and CDR2 is SYGVKD. This CDR3 reads CAISEFQGQTYEQYF. The CDR3 DNA is TGTGCCATCAGTGAATTTCAGGGCCAGACCTACGAGCAGTACTTC.

This clone was observed once. V usage is TRBV5-4 and J usage is TRBJ1-6, with a weak D call TRBD1 (6 bases). The CDR3 is made up of 15 amino acids. V was shortened by 4 bases and J by 8 bases, with 16 bases between the two germline ends. The germline V gene has CDR1 SGHNT and CDR2 YYREEE (reference sequence). In DNA form, the CDR3 reads TGTGCCAGCAGCCGGGGGCCAGGGGAAGATTCACCCCTCCACTTT. Translated: CASSRGPGEDSPLHF.

The V gene is TRBV4-3, the J gene TRBJ2-1; a possible D gene is TRBD2 (6 bases). The CDR3 consists of 14 residues. With 1 base removed from V and 7 bases from J, the gap between germline ends came to 11 bases. Per germline, CDR1 LGHNA and CDR2 YSLEER. As DNA, the CDR3 is TGCGCCAGCAGCCAAGTTTTGACTAGTAATGAGCAGTTCTTC. Its translation: CASSQVLTSNEQFF.